Detailed here is one TCR beta chain. CDR1 is MNHEY, CDR2 SMNVEV, per germline (reference sequence). The CDR3 is 16 amino acids. The V gene end was trimmed by 4 bases and the J gene end by 4 bases; junction bases not matched to a gene: 7. This sample was taken from a study of blood T cell repertoires in COVID-19. The assay was immunoSEQ multiplex PCR, and TCRdb's table has in-frame clones only and misses some. The sample gives 25,000 to 35,000 clones, around nine tenths of which show up once; about 13% is in the top ten. The chain has TRBV27 and TRBJ1-5; 10 bases are shared with TRBD1. The receptor comes from a human donor in a cohort sampled during active COVID-19. The source material was peripheral blood. The CDR3 DNA follows: TGTGCCAGCAGTTCCCGATCGGGACAGGGGAATCAGCCCCAGCATTTT. Translating it yields CASSSRSGQGNQPQHF.